This TCR beta chain stems from a study of T-cell reconstitution after alpha-beta-depleted transplantation in children. The germline V and J ends were trimmed by 10 bases and 7 bases, with 17 bases remaining between them. Germline-derived CDR1 and CDR2 are MDHEN and SYDVKM. CDR3 size: 13 residues. It was with unique molecular identifiers that the TCRbeta library was prepared. TCRdb reprocessed the PCR reads with MiXCR, giving one entry per CDR3 protein. The sample contains about 300,000 distinct CDR3 sequences, about 7.3% of which appear only once. The study's findings and limits: The origin of high day-60 TCRbeta diversity in some patients lay in surviving recipient T cells and thymic progenitors. Hyperexpanded clones declined; after one year, newly produced T cells mostly supplied diversity. About two months after transplant, alpha-beta T cells reportedly came from several hundred expanded graft clones.

There are many counts of this clonotype. What it binds is not known. Specimen: peripheral blood, collected 360 days after TCRalphabeta/CD19-depleted stem cell transplant. This clonotype was obtained from a female patient aged 2-9 years who had a stem cell transplant for Fanconi anemia, so the T cells may come from the graft donor. The J gene is TRBJ2-1, the V gene TRBV28; D assignment may be TRBD1 or TRBD2 (6 bases each). The CDR3 nucleotides are TGTGCCACCAGACCCCAGGGGAGGAATGAGCAGTTCTTC. It translates to CATRPQGRNEQFF.